This TCR beta chain derives from a study of cytomegalovirus exposure and HLA in healthy donors. Regarding the study as a whole: It was assumed in the presence/absence analyses that sequencing depth was roughly uniform across donors.

To note about this clone: Its antigen is undetermined.

Germline V gives CDR1 LNHDA, CDR2 SQIVND (reference sequence). The CDR3 runs to 14 residues. V lost 8 bases and J 4 bases, leaving 14 bases between the germline ends. Use of 60 Vbeta and 13 Jbeta primers characterized the PCR. Profiled with immunoSEQ multiplex PCR; TCRdb holds only in-frame clones, not every one. The table records roughly 170,000 clones, roughly 82% of them present only once. The chain carries TRBV19 and TRBJ2-2, with D possibly matching TRBD1 (5 bases). Input material: PBMCs. The receptor's source is a girl aged 2-10 years in good health and CMV-seropositive. Written as DNA, the CDR3 is TGTGCCAGTTTCACAGGTTGGAGCACCGGGGAGCTGTTTTTT. Its translation: CASFTGWSTGELFF.